The sequence of this T cell receptor (beta chain) was determined in a study of siplizumab effects on memory and regulatory T cells. General study findings and limits: Researchers could not give a naive or memory phenotype to roughly 80-95% of proliferating CD4+ or CD8+ clones.

In germline, CDR1 is GTSNPN, CDR2 SVGIG (reference sequence). This CDR3 comprises 12 residues. Trimming pared 2 bases from V and 3 bases from J, leaving 8 bases between. TCRdb's table, derived via immunoSEQ multiplex PCR, lists solely in-frame clones and lacks some. The data contain 99,000 or so clones, 93% of them singletons. With regard to this clone: What it binds is not known.

This chain joins TRBV30 and TRBJ2-7; D is unresolved. The sequenced sample was Tregs sorted from blood. The sequence came from a human donor in good health. CDR3 in DNA: TGTGCCTGGAGTCCTTCAAACTACGAGCAGTACTTC. Protein sequence: CAWSPSNYEQYF.